The 2 T cell receptor beta chains in this list originate from one sample, sequenced in a study of T-cell memory formation after mild COVID-19. From the 5' RACE reads, TCRdb called clonotypes with MiXCR, one entry per CDR3 protein. The sample holds 170,000 or so distinct CDR3 sequences, 20% to 25% seen once. Sequenced input: PBMCs or a T cell subset sorted from them (not recorded which). Source of these receptors: an adult woman who had mild COVID-19 (a few samples of this study predate the infection). Cell type and time point are not known.

This clonotype was seen more than once but under ten times. This chain links TRBV5-1 with TRBJ2-4; 9 bases are a match to TRBD2. This CDR3 is 17 amino acids long. Germline V gene sequence: CDR1 SGHRS, CDR2 YFSETQ. V dropped 0 bases and J dropped 7; count of bases not matched to a gene: 11. CDR3 nucleotides: TGCGCCAGCAGCTTGGAGGCCTATAGCGGGAGAAGTAACATTCAGTACTTC. Its protein product is CASSLEAYSGRSNIQYF.

The genes are TRBV5-7 and TRBJ2-3; no reliable D call. TRBV5-7 is an open reading frame whose function is uncertain. The CDR3 loop spans 11 amino acids. V was cut by 8 bases and J by 0 bases, with 4 bases left in between. CDR3 loop: CARGSTDTQYF. The DNA of the CDR3 is TGTGCCAGAGGGAGCACAGATACGCAGTATTTT.